Presented here are 29 T cell receptor beta chains from one specimen sequenced in a study of T cell repertoires in cytomegalovirus infection. TCRdb reprocessed the reads via MiXCR and lists one record per CDR3 protein. The table lists about 700,000 distinct CDR3 sequences, roughly 30% of them singletons. What these receptors recognize is not known. The sequencing used cultured PBMCs, collected from culture after CMV antigen stimulation. These receptors all come from a human donor in good health (CMV status not recorded). Some clones in this sample may be carry-over from other donors' samples.

This clonotype was seen a handful of times. The chain carries TRBV4-3 and TRBJ2-5, with D perhaps being TRBD1 or TRBD2 (5 bases each). From germline, CDR1 is LGHNA and CDR2 YSLEER. Trimming cost V 0 bases and J 5 bases, with 13 bases left between them. The CDR3 is made up of 15 amino acids. The CDR3 DNA is TGCGCCAGCAGCCAAGACAACCGGTGGGGGGAGACCCAGTACTTC. Translating gives CASSQDNRWGETQYF.

The gene calls are TRBV6-5 and TRBJ1-6; the match to TRBD1 covers 8 bases. Germline trimming cut 8 bases from V and 4 bases from J; bases unmatched to any gene: 4. Germline loops: CDR1 MNHEY, CDR2 SVGAGI. This CDR3 contains 14 residues. CDR3 protein: CASSRQGYNSPLHF. CDR3 in DNA: TGTGCCAGCTCCCGACAGGGGTATAATTCACCCCTCCACTTT.

This clonotype was seen a handful of times. The rearrangement uses TRBV4-1 and TRBJ2-3, with a possible D match to TRBD2 (7 bases). This CDR3 has 19 amino acids. V lost 1 base, J lost 9 bases, and 29 bases lay in between. CDR1 MGHRA and CDR2 YSYEKL come from the germline V gene. The CDR3 here is CASSQGPWGGGTRGNTQYF. DNA for the CDR3: TGCGCCAGCAGCCAAGGTCCCTGGGGGGGCGGAACACGGGGGAACACGCAGTATTTT.

This clonotype was counted a few times. The genes are TRBV20-1 and TRBJ2-7; weak D call: TRBD1 (5 bases). The length of the CDR3 is 13 residues. The V end was cut by 4 bases, the J end by 0 bases, with 10 bases between. Per the germline V gene, CDR1 is DFQATT and CDR2 is SNEGSKA (reference sequence). Here the CDR3 DNA reads TGCAGTGCTAATAGGGGTAGCTCCTACGAGCAGTACTTC. Its protein is CSANRGSSYEQYF.

This chain connects TRBV2 to TRBJ1-6; possibly TRBD1 for D (5 bases). Germline assignment: CDR1 SNHLY and CDR2 FYNNEI. The V and J ends lost 7 bases and 8 bases respectively, with 12 bases between them. This CDR3 is 13 amino acids long. The CDR3 nucleotides read TGTGCCAGCATCAGAGACAGTCATTCACCCCTCCACTTT. It translates to CASIRDSHSPLHF.

The V call is TRBV5-4, the J call TRBJ2-2, with D unresolved. The CDR3 is 16 amino acids. CDR1 SGHNT and CDR2 YYREEE come from the germline V gene (reference sequence). V was shortened by 1 base and J by 2 bases, with 12 bases between the two germline ends. CDR3 in amino acids: CASSLFDVINTGELFF. DNA of the CDR3: TGTGCCAGCAGCTTGTTCGATGTTATTAACACCGGGGAGCTGTTTTTT.

This clonotype was seen a few times. V and J are TRBV28 and TRBJ2-7, with 7 bases that match TRBD2. The CDR3 extends over 15 amino acids. V lost 3 bases and J lost 9; bases outside the gene matches: 14. Germline CDR1 is MDHEN and CDR2 is SYDVKM. The CDR3 sequence is CASSFQTSGTKSQYF. CDR3 in DNA: TGTGCCAGCAGTTTCCAGACCTCCGGGACTAAGTCGCAGTACTTC.

J is TRBJ2-7 and V is TRBV6-6; a weak D match, TRBD1 (6 bases). The V gene's germline CDR1 is MNHNY and CDR2 SVGAGI (reference sequence). The CDR3 contains 14 residues. V was cut by 0 bases and J by 6 bases, with 12 bases left in between. The CDR3 sequence is CASSYSNTGSEQYF. Written as DNA, the CDR3 is TGTGCCAGCAGTTACTCGAACACAGGGAGCGAGCAGTACTTC.

At least ten counts were recorded for this clonotype. The chain joins TRBV7-2 to TRBJ1-3; D unclear. The CDR3 covers 14 residues. The V end lost 5 bases, the J end lost 0 bases, and 8 bases lay between the germline ends. Germline CDR1 SGHTA, CDR2 FQGNSA. CDR3 coding DNA: TGTGCCAGCAGCGACGACATCTCTGGAAACACCATATATTTT. It codes for CASSDDISGNTIYF.

This clonotype came up a few times. The rearrangement links TRBV11-2 to TRBJ1-2; TRBD1 matches 7 bases. Per the germline V gene, CDR1 is SGHAT and CDR2 is FQNNGV. V lost 0 bases, J lost 3 bases, and 10 bases stayed unmatched. The CDR3 length is 17 residues. The CDR3 here is CASSLEILKGAHYGYTF. The CDR3 DNA reads as TGTGCCAGCAGCTTAGAAATACTAAAGGGGGCTCACTATGGCTACACCTTC.

The sample holds a few counts of this clonotype. The V and J genes are TRBV6-5 and TRBJ1-4, with unresolved D. Trimming left V 0 bases short and J 7 bases short, with 15 bases between. CDR3 size: 16 residues. The germline CDR1 and CDR2 sequences are MNHEY and SVGAGI. The CDR3 sequence: CASSYSSGVMREKLFF. The DNA for the CDR3 is TGTGCCAGCAGTTACTCGAGTGGCGTCATGCGTGAAAAACTGTTTTTT.

J is TRBJ1-5 and V is TRBV27; D unresolved. V lost 7 bases to trimming and J lost 3 bases, with 16 bases between them. CDR1 is MNHEY and CDR2 is SMNVEV in the germline V gene (reference sequence). There are 15 residues in the CDR3. The CDR3 DNA sequence: TGTGCCAGCACAGTGACCCTTCAGGACAATCAGCCCCAGCATTTT. Its protein is CASTVTLQDNQPQHF.

The J gene is TRBJ1-6, the V gene TRBV15; no clear D gene. The CDR3 has 18 amino acids. Trimming took 0 bases from V and 0 from J, leaving 12 bases between them. The germline CDR1 and CDR2 sequences are LNHNV and YYDKDF (reference sequence). The CDR3 coding sequence is TGTGCCACCAGCAGAGATGTAGTAACTCGCTCCTATAATTCACCCCTCCACTTT. This encodes CATSRDVVTRSYNSPLHF.

This clonotype was seen ten or more times. The J gene is TRBJ2-3, the V gene TRBV7-2; 7 nucleotides agree with TRBD2. Germline V gene lookup returns CDR1 SGHTA and CDR2 FQGNSA. Germline trimming cut 5 bases from V and 5 bases from J; bases unmatched to any gene: 7. This CDR3 comprises 14 residues. CDR3 DNA sequence: TGTGCCAGCAGCGACCGGGACTACGGAGATACGCAGTATTTT. As protein: CASSDRDYGDTQYF.

The chain couples TRBV6-1 to TRBJ1-2; the match to TRBD1 covers 7 bases. This CDR3 has 15 amino acids. From germline, CDR1 is MNHNS and CDR2 SASEGT. V lost 8 bases and J lost 8; bases outside the gene matches: 17. Here the CDR3 DNA reads TGTGCCAGCTTACCCCTAAGGGGGCGAGGAGGAGGCTACACCTTC. Translating it yields CASLPLRGRGGGYTF.

In this sample, this clonotype turned up a few times. This chain connects TRBV20-1 to TRBJ2-5; 11 bases line up with TRBD1. CDR1 and CDR2 from the germline V gene are DFQATT and SNEGSKA (reference sequence). The CDR3 spans 13 residues. Trimming took 5 bases from V and 5 from J; bases not matched to a gene: 4. The CDR3 loop reads CSAWTGGGETQYF. The CDR3, as DNA: TGCAGTGCTTGGACAGGGGGCGGGGAGACCCAGTACTTC.

The chain couples TRBV28 to TRBJ1-3, with D perhaps TRBD1 (6 bases). The CDR3 is 15 residues long. Germline V lookup: CDR1 MDHEN, CDR2 SYDVKM. V dropped 4 bases and J dropped 2 bases, with 12 bases sitting between them. Here the CDR3 reads CASSSVEGAGNTIYF. In DNA, the CDR3 is TGTGCCAGCAGTTCTGTAGAGGGGGCTGGAAACACCATATATTTT.

In its sample, this clonotype was seen a few times. The gene calls are TRBV20-1 and TRBJ2-6, with a tentative D call TRBD1 (5 bases). The germline V and J ends were trimmed by 3 bases and 0 bases, with 12 bases remaining between them. Looked up from germline, CDR1 is DFQATT and CDR2 is SNEGSKA (reference sequence). CDR3 length equals 16 residues. CDR3 DNA: TGCAGTGCTAGGTGGCAGGGTGACTCTGGGGCCAACGTCCTGACTTTC. The encoded protein is CSARWQGDSGANVLTF.

This clonotype was found a few times. V gene TRBV12-3 or TRBV12-4 combines with J gene TRBJ2-5; tentative D call: TRBD2 (5 bases). The CDR3 extends over 17 amino acids. V lost 6 bases, J lost 4 bases, and 24 bases lay in between. The chain's CDR3 is CASSPSRAAGRGETQYF. As DNA, the CDR3 is TGTGCCAGCAGCCCTTCTCGAGCGGCGGGCCGGGGAGAGACCCAGTACTTC.

This clonotype occurred many times. The chain links TRBV7-2 to TRBJ1-2, with unresolved D. The V gene lost 1 base and the J gene lost 8 bases, with 20 bases spanning the gap. CDR1 is SGHTA and CDR2 is FQGNSA in the germline V gene. The CDR3 covers 16 residues. The CDR3 protein is CASSLEWWEQRNGYTF. In DNA, the CDR3 is TGTGCCAGCAGCTTAGAGTGGTGGGAGCAGCGAAACGGCTACACCTTC.

V usage is TRBV3-1 and J usage is TRBJ2-1; no clear D gene. This CDR3 is built from 13 residues. Trimming stripped 7 bases from V and 6 bases from J, with 13 bases between. The germline gives CDR1 LGHDT, CDR2 YNNKEL (reference sequence). CDR3: CASTRGPLNEQFF. In DNA, the CDR3 is TGTGCCAGCACCCGAGGACCCCTCAATGAGCAGTTCTTC.

There are many counts of this clonotype. The rearrangement joins TRBV7-2 to TRBJ2-5; D may be TRBD1 (6 bases). The CDR3 sequence is 15 residues long. The germline V gene encodes CDR1 SGHTA and CDR2 FQGNSA. Trimming pared 3 bases from V and 6 bases from J, leaving 17 bases between. The CDR3 DNA reads as TGTGCCAGCAGCTTCACCGGGACACCAGGGAAGACCCAGTACTTC. This translates into CASSFTGTPGKTQYF.

In this sample, this clonotype turned up many times. This chain joins TRBV11-2 and TRBJ2-7; D gene unclear. This CDR3 is built from 12 residues. Trimming removed 1 base at V and 7 bases at J, with 8 bases between. CDR1 SGHAT and CDR2 FQNNGV come from the germline V gene. CDR3 protein: CASSLGSEEQYF. The CDR3 region has the DNA TGTGCCAGCAGCTTAGGATCCGAGGAGCAGTACTTC.

V and J are TRBV19 and TRBJ2-7; tentative D call: TRBD2 (5 bases). Trimming took off 4 bases at V and 1 base at J, with 14 bases between the two ends. The CDR3 runs 15 residues. The germline gives CDR1 LNHDA, CDR2 SQIVND (reference sequence). CDR3 in DNA: TGTGCCAGTAGTAGTCGATACGCGGGTTCCTACGAGCAGTACTTC. Translation: CASSSRYAGSYEQYF.

This clonotype was counted between two and nine times. The chain uses TRBV28 and TRBJ1-3, with 7 bases that match TRBD1. CDR1 is MDHEN and CDR2 is SYDVKM in the germline V gene. The CDR3 sequence is 20 residues long. The J segment lost 4 bases and the V segment lost 5 bases, leaving 23 bases of the junction unmatched. The CDR3 reads CASSPPQTGRVNFGGNTIYF. CDR3 nucleotides: TGTGCCAGCAGTCCGCCGCAGACAGGGAGGGTGAATTTCGGCGGAAACACCATATATTTT. The full variable domain, completed using reference TRBV28 and TRBJ1-3, is DVKVTQSSRYLVKRTGEKVFLECVQDMDHENMFWYRQDPGLGLRLIYFSYDVKMKEKGDIPEGYSVSREKKERFSLILESASTNQTSMYLCASSPPQTGRVNFGGNTIYFGEGSWLTVV.

This clonotype was recorded a few times. This rearrangement joins TRBV6-1 to TRBJ1-4, with a weak D call TRBD1 (6 bases). The CDR3 loop spans 15 amino acids. Germline V gene sequence: CDR1 MNHNS, CDR2 SASEGT. Trimming removed 7 bases from V and 0 bases from J, with 12 bases in between. The CDR3 region has the DNA TGTGCCAGCAAGGGACACGATGCAACTAATGAAAAACTGTTTTTT. Translated: CASKGHDATNEKLFF.

The V call is TRBV7-9, the J call TRBJ1-2; 7 nucleotides agree with TRBD1. The length of the CDR3 is 15 residues. CDR1 and CDR2 from the germline V gene are SEHNR and FQNEAQ (reference sequence). Trimming took 5 bases from V and 8 from J; bases not matched to a gene: 14. Written as DNA, the CDR3 is TGTGCCAGCAGCCCCCCTCGACAGGGTACGGAAGGCTACACCTTC. Protein sequence: CASSPPRQGTEGYTF.

V is TRBV7-2 and J is TRBJ1-2; the match to TRBD1 covers 8 bases. From germline, CDR1 is SGHTA and CDR2 FQGNSA. Trimming at V came to 2 bases and at J to 2 bases, leaving 4 bases not matched to a gene. The CDR3 sequence is 15 residues long. The CDR3 DNA follows: TGTGCCAGCAGCTTATTGCCAGGGGGCAACTATGGCTACACCTTC. As protein: CASSLLPGGNYGYTF.

The chain links TRBV15 to TRBJ1-2; 8 nucleotides match TRBD1. Trimming cost V 5 bases and J 7 bases; bases outside gene matches: 15. The CDR3 runs 16 residues. Per germline, CDR1 LNHNV and CDR2 YYDKDF (reference sequence). CDR3 nucleotides: TGTGCCACCAGCGGATGGGACAGGACAAAGTCGGCTGGCTACACCTTC. Protein: CATSGWDRTKSAGYTF.